A single sample gave rise to the 14 T cell receptor beta chains below, sequenced in a study of T cell responses to AZD1222 COVID-19 vaccine. The table came from immunoSEQ multiplex PCR; TCRdb's copy has only in-frame clones and leaves some out. The sample has around 120,000 clones; approximately 90% are singletons. The source material was peripheral blood, sampled 28 days after the second AZD1222 dose. All receptors come from an adult who received the AZD1222 COVID-19 vaccine.

The chain couples TRBV29-1 to TRBJ2-2, with 12 bases matching TRBD2. CDR1 and CDR2 (germline): SQVTM, ANQGSEA. This CDR3 has 15 residues. The V and J ends lost 5 bases and 5 bases, in that order; junction bases with no gene match: 6. The CDR3 protein is CSVHLAGGRTGELFF. The CDR3 region has the DNA TGCAGCGTTCACCTAGCGGGGGGGCGGACCGGGGAGCTGTTTTTT.

The chain carries TRBV2 and TRBJ2-7; D is possibly TRBD1 (6 bases). This CDR3 is built from 17 residues. In germline, CDR1 is SNHLY, CDR2 FYNNEI. V shed 7 bases and J shed 2 bases, with 24 bases lying between them. The CDR3 coding sequence is TGTGCCAGCATACAGGAAAAGCTGACAGGAGCGGCCTACGAGCAGTACTTC. It translates to CASIQEKLTGAAYEQYF.

This clone was detected a few times. The chain recombines TRBV3-1 (or the pseudogene TRBV3-2) with TRBJ1-4; D not resolved. V gave up 4 bases and J gave up 0 bases, with 9 bases separating them. Germline V gene sequence: CDR1 LGHDT, CDR2 YNNKEL (reference sequence). CDR3 length equals 15 residues. CDR3 region: CASSPRTTTNEKLFF. Here the CDR3 DNA reads TGTGCCAGCAGCCCACGTACCACAACTAATGAAAAACTGTTTTTT.

V gene TRBV6-2 or TRBV6-3 combines with J gene TRBJ2-3; D unresolved. The CDR3 runs 14 residues. Germline V gene sequence: CDR1 MNHEY, CDR2 SVGEGT. V was pared by 2 bases and J by 5 bases, with 11 bases between. The CDR3 DNA reads as TGTGCCAGCAGTTACGGCCACGACATAGATACGCAGTATTTT. It specifies CASSYGHDIDTQYF.

This chain connects TRBV6-4 to TRBJ1-2, with D unresolved. CDR3 length equals 14 residues. Trimming removed 0 bases at V and 5 bases at J, with 10 bases between. Per germline, CDR1 MRHNA and CDR2 SNTAGT. CDR3 in amino acids: CASSDSSDGYGYTF. In DNA, the CDR3 is TGTGCCAGCAGTGACTCCAGTGATGGATATGGCTACACCTTC.

Points on this clone: At one end the junction does not follow the germline gene, possibly because of a read error. This chain's CDR3 is CASSPLFGAGEFNKQFF. CDR3 DNA: TGTGCCAGCTCACCCTTATTCGGAGCGGGGGAGTTCAATAAGCAGTTCTTC. This rearrangement joins TRBV18 to TRBJ2-1; 8 positions match TRBD2. The CDR3 runs 17 residues. The germline V gene has CDR1 KGHSH and CDR2 LQKENI. The variable domain in full, completed from reference TRBV18 and TRBJ2-1, reads NAGVMQNPRHLVRRRGQEARLRCSPMKGHSHVYWYRQLPEEGLKFMVYLQKENIIDESGMPKERFSAEFPKEGPSILRIQQVVRGDSAAYFCASSPLFGAGEFNKQFFGPGTRLTVL.

V and J are TRBV4-1 and TRBJ1-4; D is unclear. This CDR3 has 11 amino acids. The ends were cut back, 0 bases at V and 11 bases at J, with 4 bases in the middle. CDR1 and CDR2 (germline): MGHRA, YSYEKL. CDR3 sequence reads: CASSQEKKLFF. Here the CDR3 DNA reads TGCGCCAGCAGCCAAGAGAAGAAACTGTTTTTT.

This clone came up once. The CDR3 loop reads CAISESQMNTEAFF. The CDR3 nucleotides read TGTGCCATCAGTGAGAGCCAAATGAACACTGAAGCTTTCTTT. This rearrangement joins TRBV10-3 to TRBJ1-1; D is unclear. With 2 bases removed from V and 0 bases from J, the gap between germline ends came to 7 bases. The CDR3 sequence is 14 residues long. Germline loops: CDR1 ENHRY, CDR2 SYGVKD.

The chain uses TRBV12-5 and TRBJ2-7, with TRBD1 as a possible D gene (6 bases). The germline V and J ends were trimmed by 5 bases and 7 bases, with 18 bases remaining between them. CDR1 and CDR2 from the germline V gene are LGHNT and FRNRAP. The CDR3 covers 14 residues. CDR3: CASGTGTLLREQYF. The CDR3 nucleotides read TGTGCTAGTGGTACCGGGACACTCTTGAGGGAGCAGTACTTC.

The chain has TRBV11-2 and TRBJ1-1; TRBD1 might be the D (5 bases). CDR3 length: 14 amino acids. Germline CDR1 is SGHAT and CDR2 is FQNNGV. V was shortened by 3 bases and J by 1 base, with 9 bases between the two germline ends. The CDR3 is CASSFGGRNTEAFF. The CDR3 DNA reads TGTGCCAGCAGCTTCGGGGGAAGGAACACTGAAGCTTTCTTT.

The rearrangement uses TRBV4-3 and TRBJ2-7; 10 nucleotides line up with TRBD2. J gave up 4 bases and V 0 bases, and 3 bases lay outside the gene matches. The length of the CDR3 is 15 residues. Germline CDR1 is LGHNA and CDR2 is YSLEER. The CDR3 nucleotides are TGCGCCAGCAGCCAAGATTTAGCGGGAGGTTACGAGCAGTACTTC. The encoded protein is CASSQDLAGGYEQYF.

The chain joins TRBV6-5 to TRBJ1-6; 8 nucleotides line up with TRBD1. J gave up 6 bases and V 6 bases, and 4 bases lay outside the gene matches. This CDR3 spans 14 amino acids. The V gene's germline CDR1 is MNHEY and CDR2 SVGAGI. The CDR3 DNA reads TGTGCCAGCAGCCGCGACAGGGGTAATTCACCCCTCCACTTT. It translates to CASSRDRGNSPLHF.

A few counts support this clone. The chain is built from TRBV6-4 and TRBJ1-1, with D unclear. Trimming removed 6 bases at V and 2 bases at J, with 13 bases between. The CDR3 is 14 amino acids. In germline, CDR1 is MRHNA, CDR2 SNTAGT. The CDR3 reads CASRIKRRNTEAFF. In DNA, the CDR3 is TGTGCCAGCAGAATAAAGAGACGCAACACTGAAGCTTTCTTT.

This rearrangement joins TRBV7-8 to TRBJ2-2; 8 bases line up with TRBD1. CDR3 length equals 16 residues. Germline lookup yields CDR1 SGHVS and CDR2 FQNEAQ. J gave up 7 bases and V 2 bases, and 9 bases lay outside the gene matches. Here the CDR3 DNA reads TGTGCCAGCAGCTTACCGGGGACAGGCGTCAGCGGGGAGCTGTTTTTT. Translated: CASSLPGTGVSGELFF.